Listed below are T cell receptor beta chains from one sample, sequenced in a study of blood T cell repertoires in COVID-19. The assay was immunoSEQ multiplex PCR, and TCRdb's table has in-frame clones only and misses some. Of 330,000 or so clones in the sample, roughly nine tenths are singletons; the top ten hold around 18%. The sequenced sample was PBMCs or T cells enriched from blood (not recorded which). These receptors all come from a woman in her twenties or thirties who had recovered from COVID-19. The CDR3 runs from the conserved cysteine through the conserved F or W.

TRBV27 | CASSFRDSDQPQHF
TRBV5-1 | CASRGTAGTDTQYF
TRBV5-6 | CASSLSGYEQYF
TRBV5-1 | CASSLLGATQETQYF
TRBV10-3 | CAIGRDRGYEQYF
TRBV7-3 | CASSLIGRGERTDTQYF
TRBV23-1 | CASSPQSNQPQHF
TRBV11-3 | CASSLERFYGGGNEQFF
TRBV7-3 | CASSLYGFGQPQHF
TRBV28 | CASSSVTGVGSGNTIYF
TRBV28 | CASSLRAGQYGYTF
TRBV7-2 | CASSLGGGSYEQYF
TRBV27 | CASRQTGEKLFF
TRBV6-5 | CASRTSGGYNEQFF
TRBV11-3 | CASSLGGQETQYF
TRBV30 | CAWTAGPNSPLHF
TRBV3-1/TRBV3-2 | CASSYGLAVLGGELFF
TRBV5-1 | CASSLVGQGPNTEAFF
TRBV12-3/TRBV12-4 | CASSPTVPYEQYF
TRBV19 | CASSIAEGNEQFF
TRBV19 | CASTRGIGDYGYTF
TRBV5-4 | CASSPDRGDEKLFF
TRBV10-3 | CAISGGTSGSYEQYF
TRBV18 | CASSPLRGRDTTEAFF
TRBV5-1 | CASSLVGTDTEAFF
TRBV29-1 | CSVGLRVGETQYF
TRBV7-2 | CASSSYTGELFF
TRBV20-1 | CSASIRASGSLETQYF
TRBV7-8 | CASSDGTGGMNTEAFF
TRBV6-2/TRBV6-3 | CASSWGDSILEQYF
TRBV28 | CASSSAGTGSEAFF
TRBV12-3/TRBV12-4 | CASSGTPGEKLFF
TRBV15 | CATSRDLQGAEKLFF
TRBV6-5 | CASSYTGQLNTEAFF
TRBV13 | CASSLGGTGTYEQYF
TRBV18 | CASSVTSGGTNQPQHF
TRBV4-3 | CASSQAAGLGSYEQYF
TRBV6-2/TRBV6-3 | CASSLVSLTGELFF
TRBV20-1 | CSASSRLATRVQETQYF
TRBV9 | CASSLVRGGTEAFF